This TCR beta chain came from a study of cytomegalovirus exposure and HLA in healthy donors. Study details: Unique TCRs from HLA-typed donors, 65 million to 85 million of them, were held in an early data release. Findings and caveats of the study: Donors belonging to an Asian-associated ancestry cluster reportedly showed fewer N-insertions in productive TCRs than the approximately 690-donor mean, according to what a later analysis found. 87-base-pair reads could not separate some V segments, including TRBV6-2 and TRBV6-3. Most CMV-associated TCR beta chains were later found to appear HLA-restricted.

Amplification used 60 Vbeta primers and 13 Jbeta primers. Produced via immunoSEQ multiplex PCR; TCRdb's table is partial and in-frame only. The data contain some 100,000 clones, 77% of them singletons. After removal of 5 bases from V and 4 bases from J, the junction contained 7 bases not matched to a gene. The CDR3 totals 14 residues. CDR1 PRHDT and CDR2 FYEKMQ come from the germline V gene (reference sequence). Concerning this clone: The antigen is not known.

Material: PBMCs. This sequence was found in a man aged 50 or older in good health and CMV-seropositive. The rearrangement joins TRBV13 to TRBJ2-7; 8 nucleotides align to TRBD2. CDR3 coding DNA: TGTGCCAGCAGCCCGGGGGGGGGAGGATACGAGCAGTACTTC. Protein product: CASSPGGGGYEQYF.